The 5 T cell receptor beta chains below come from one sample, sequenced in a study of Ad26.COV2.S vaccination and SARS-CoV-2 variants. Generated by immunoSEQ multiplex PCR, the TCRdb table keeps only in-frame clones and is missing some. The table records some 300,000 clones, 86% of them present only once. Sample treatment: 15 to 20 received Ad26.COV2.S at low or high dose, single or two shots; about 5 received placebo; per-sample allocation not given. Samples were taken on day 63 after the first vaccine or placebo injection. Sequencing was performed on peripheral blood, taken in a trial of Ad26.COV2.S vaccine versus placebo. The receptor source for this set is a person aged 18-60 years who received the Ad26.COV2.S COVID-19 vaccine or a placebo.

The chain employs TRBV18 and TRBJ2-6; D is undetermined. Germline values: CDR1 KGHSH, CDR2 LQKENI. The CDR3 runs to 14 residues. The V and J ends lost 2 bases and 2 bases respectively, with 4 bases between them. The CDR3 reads CASSPMAGANVLTF. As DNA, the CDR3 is TGTGCCAGCTCACCAATGGCTGGGGCCAACGTCCTGACTTTC. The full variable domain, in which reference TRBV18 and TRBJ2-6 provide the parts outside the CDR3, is NAGVMQNPRHLVRRRGQEARLRCSPMKGHSHVYWYRQLPEEGLKFMVYLQKENIIDESGMPKERFSAEFPKEGPSILRIQQVVRGDSAAYFCASSPMAGANVLTFGAGSRLTVL.

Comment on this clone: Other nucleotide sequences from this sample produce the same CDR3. This chain's CDR3 is CASSQDPSGANVLTF. Here the CDR3 DNA reads TGTGCCAGCAGCCAAGACCCTTCTGGGGCCAACGTCCTGACTTTC. The V call is TRBV3-1 (or the pseudogene TRBV3-2), the J call TRBJ2-6, with D hard to call. In germline, CDR1 is LGHDT, CDR2 YNNKEL (reference sequence). The length of the CDR3 is 15 residues. V shed 0 bases and J shed 1 base, with 4 bases lying between them.

In DNA, the CDR3 is TGTGCCAGCAGCCCCAGTACAGGGAACTATGGCTACACCTTC. Translating it yields CASSPSTGNYGYTF. The V gene is TRBV11-2, the J gene TRBJ1-2, with D tentatively TRBD1 (6 bases). Germline V gene sequence: CDR1 SGHAT, CDR2 FQNNGV. There are 14 residues in the CDR3. Deletions cut 5 bases from V and 2 bases from J, with 12 bases between.

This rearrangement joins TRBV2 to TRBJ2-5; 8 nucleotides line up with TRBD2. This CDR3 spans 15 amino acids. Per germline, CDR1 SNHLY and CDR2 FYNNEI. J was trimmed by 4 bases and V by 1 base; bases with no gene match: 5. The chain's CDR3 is CASSEVGGAGETQYF. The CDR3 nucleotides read TGTGCCAGCAGTGAAGTCGGGGGGGCCGGAGAGACCCAGTACTTC.

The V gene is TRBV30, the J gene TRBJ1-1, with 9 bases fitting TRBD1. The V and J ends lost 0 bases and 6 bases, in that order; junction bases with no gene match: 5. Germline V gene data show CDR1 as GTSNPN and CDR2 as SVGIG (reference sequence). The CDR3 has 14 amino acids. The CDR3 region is CAWSVGQGGAEAFF. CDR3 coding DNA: TGTGCCTGGAGTGTGGGACAGGGAGGCGCTGAAGCTTTCTTT.